This record covers a single T cell receptor (beta chain). Its specificity is unknown. RNA transcripts provided the source from which TCR beta CDR3 regions were amplified. Primed by the HTBI set, a first-round RT-PCR was run on the TCR CDR3. A single record per CDR3 protein comes from TCRdb applying MiXCR to the multiplex PCR reads. The repertoire includes approximately 400,000 distinct CDR3 sequences, roughly 18% of them detected once, and about 38% sits in the top ten. These data originate in a study of T cells in Graves' hyperthyroidism and ophthalmopathy. Patients showing uncontrolled infection, other autoimmune disease, pregnancy or lactation were ineligible. Diagnoses rested on clinical symptoms, serum thyroxine and TRAb, thyroid ultrasound and orbital computed tomography. V dropped 3 bases and J dropped 7; count of bases not matched to a gene: 7. The CDR3 length is 14 residues. Germline CDR1 reads SGHRS; CDR2 reads YFSETQ.

Points from the study as a whole: Blood also held most thyroid clonotypes expanded beyond 0.001.

This receptor was identified in a man younger than 30 with Graves' ophthalmopathy. Material: blood. The rearrangement links TRBV5-1 to TRBJ1-5, with 7 positions matching TRBD1. As DNA, the CDR3 is TGCGCCAGCAGCTGGGACAGTCCAGCGCAGCCCCAGCATTTT. Its protein product is CASSWDSPAQPQHF.